This is a list of T cell receptor beta chains from one sample in a study of chemoradiotherapy in HPV16-positive cancers. Assay: immunoSEQ multiplex PCR; the TCRdb copy retains only in-frame clones and omits some. The sample carries 35,000 to 45,000 clones, around 80% recorded once. The specimen comprised blood, sampled from a patient who underwent chemoradiotherapy. The receptor set was obtained from a human donor with HPV-associated anogenital cancer. Both conserved end residues are part of each CDR3. D genes are given only for firm matches. A clone size is listed for some rows: how often the clone was seen (once, few, many), or a class if it is expanded.

abundance | j_gene | v_gene | d_gene | CDR3aa | CDR3nt
- | TRBJ1-2 | TRBV6-4 | TRBD1 | CASSADRGYGYTF | TGTGCCAGCAGTGCCGACAGGGGATATGGCTACACCTTC
few | TRBJ2-7 | TRBV9 | - | CASSKGLSSYEQYF | TGTGCCAGCAGCAAGGGGTTGAGCTCCTACGAGCAGTACTTC
medium-sized | TRBJ2-3 | TRBV7-7 | - | CASSTGGTDTQYF | TGTGCCAGTAGTACTGGGGGCACAGATACGCAGTATTTT
- | TRBJ1-2 | TRBV6-5 | - | CASSYSGTLNYGYTF | TGTGCCAGCAGTTACTCCGGGACACTCAATTATGGCTACACCTTC
- | TRBJ2-1 | TRBV5-1 | - | CASSLVLADNEQFF | TGCGCCAGCAGCTTAGTACTAGCAGATAATGAGCAGTTCTTC
- | TRBJ1-2 | TRBV6-1 | - | CASSDSRQLTLFPYGYTF | TGTGCCAGCAGTGATTCTAGACAGCTCACCCTTTTCCCATATGGCTACACCTTC
- | TRBJ1-2 | TRBV15 | - | CATSREMTFEGYTF | TGTGCCACCAGCAGAGAGATGACATTCGAAGGCTACACCTTC
- | TRBJ2-3 | TRBV6-1 | - | CASRPGSSRSFF | TGTGCCAGCAGACCGGGCTCTAGCCGCTCCTTTTTT
- | TRBJ2-3 | TRBV7-2 | - | CASSSDSGPTDTQYF | TGTGCCAGCAGCTCAGACAGCGGTCCCACAGATACGCAGTATTTT
- | TRBJ1-2 | TRBV2 | TRBD1 | CATSVGGQGNHGYTF | TGTGCCACTTCAGTAGGCGGACAGGGGAATCATGGCTACACCTTC
few | TRBJ2-1 | TRBV7-8 | - | CASSLPLRIRPYNEQFF | TGTGCCAGCAGCTTACCCCTCAGGATTCGACCCTACAATGAGCAGTTCTTC
- | TRBJ2-1 | TRBV5-1 | - | CASSLAILSSYNEQFF | TGCGCCAGCAGCTTGGCTATCCTGAGCTCCTACAATGAGCAGTTCTTC
once | TRBJ1-2 | TRBV7-2 | - | CASSLGPTYGYTF | TGTGCCAGCAGCTTAGGACCCACCTATGGCTACACCTTC
few | TRBJ1-1 | TRBV27 | TRBD1 | CASSPGQGVLTEAFF | TGTGCCAGCAGTCCGGGACAGGGGGTACTTACTGAAGCTTTCTTT
- | TRBJ1-5 | TRBV6-1 | - | CASSEAGGRNQPQHF | TGTGCCAGCAGTGAAGCGGGGGGCCGCAATCAGCCCCAGCATTTT
- | TRBJ2-1 | TRBV19 | - | CASSGVYNEQFF | TGTGCCAGTAGCGGGGTCTACAATGAGCAGTTCTTC
- | TRBJ1-1 | TRBV25-1 | - | CASSGGKGGFIEAFF | TGTGCCAGCAGCGGAGGTAAGGGCGGTTTTATTGAAGCTTTCTTT
- | TRBJ1-2 | TRBV4-3 | TRBD1 | CASSQGTGSARGRYGYTF | TGCGCCAGCAGCCAAGGGACAGGCAGTGCCAGGGGCCGTTATGGCTACACCTTC
- | TRBJ2-3 | TRBV27 | TRBD2 | CASRGWRGGTDTQYF | TGTGCCAGCAGAGGTTGGCGGGGGGGGACAGATACGCAGTATTTT
once | TRBJ1-4 | TRBV4-1 | - | CASSGGRTELNEKLFF | TGCGCCAGCAGCGGCGGAAGGACAGAACTAAATGAAAAACTGTTTTTT
- | TRBJ2-7 | TRBV6-6 | - | CASRDKPSSYEQYF | TGTGCCAGTCGGGACAAACCTTCCTCCTACGAGCAGTACTTC
- | TRBJ2-7 | TRBV12-5 | - | CASGFRDTNYEQYF | TGTGCTAGTGGTTTCCGGGACACCAACTACGAGCAGTACTTC
- | TRBJ2-7 | TRBV18 | TRBD2 | CASSPGTSVYEQYF | TGTGCCAGCTCACCCGGGACTAGCGTATACGAGCAGTACTTC
- | TRBJ1-2 | TRBV6-6 | TRBD1 | CASSRGQGIEGYTF | TGTGCCAGCAGCCGCGGACAGGGGATTGAGGGCTACACCTTC
- | TRBJ1-2 | TRBV28 | - | CASSLVGWIYGYTF | TGTGCCAGCAGTTTGGTAGGGTGGATCTATGGCTACACCTTC
- | TRBJ2-5 | TRBV7-2 | TRBD2 | CASSSGTSVTETQYF | TGTGCCAGCAGCTCCGGGACTAGCGTTACGGAGACCCAGTACTTC
- | TRBJ1-6 | TRBV19 | - | CASTPPPGREGSSYNSPLHF | TGTGCCAGTACTCCCCCTCCGGGGAGGGAGGGAAGCTCCTATAATTCACCCCTCCACTTT
- | TRBJ1-5 | TRBV7-8 | - | CASSRTPRTLGPGHF | TGTGCCAGCAGCCGAACACCGAGGACCTTGGGCCCTGGGCATTTT
- | TRBJ2-7 | TRBV6-6 | - | CASQSPTDLGVNEQYF | TGTGCCAGCCAATCGCCCACAGACCTCGGGGTCAACGAGCAGTACTTC
once | TRBJ2-1 | TRBV5-6 | TRBD1 | CASSLGQGAWNEQFF | TGTGCCAGCAGCCTGGGACAGGGGGCTTGGAATGAGCAGTTCTTC
- | TRBJ2-2 | TRBV9 | - | CASSDRVGTGELFF | TGTGCCAGCAGCGACAGGGTTGGTACCGGGGAGCTGTTTTTT
- | TRBJ1-3 | TRBV18 | - | CASSWQGSSGNTIYF | TGTGCCAGCTCATGGCAGGGGAGCTCTGGAAACACCATATATTTT
- | TRBJ2-7 | TRBV5-1 | TRBD1 | CASSLTGTGVYEQYF | TGCGCCAGCAGCTTGACCGGGACAGGGGTCTACGAGCAGTACTTC
- | TRBJ2-5 | TRBV7-8 | - | CASSLGTYQETQYF | TGTGCCAGCAGCTTAGGGACCTATCAAGAGACCCAGTACTTC
- | TRBJ1-2 | TRBV21-1 | - | CASSKESREYGYTF | TGTGCCAGCAGCAAAGAGAGCAGGGAATATGGCTACACCTTC
- | TRBJ2-2 | TRBV11-2 | - | CASSSRQAYTNTGELFF | TGTGCCAGCAGCTCGCGACAGGCGTATACGAACACCGGGGAGCTGTTTTTT